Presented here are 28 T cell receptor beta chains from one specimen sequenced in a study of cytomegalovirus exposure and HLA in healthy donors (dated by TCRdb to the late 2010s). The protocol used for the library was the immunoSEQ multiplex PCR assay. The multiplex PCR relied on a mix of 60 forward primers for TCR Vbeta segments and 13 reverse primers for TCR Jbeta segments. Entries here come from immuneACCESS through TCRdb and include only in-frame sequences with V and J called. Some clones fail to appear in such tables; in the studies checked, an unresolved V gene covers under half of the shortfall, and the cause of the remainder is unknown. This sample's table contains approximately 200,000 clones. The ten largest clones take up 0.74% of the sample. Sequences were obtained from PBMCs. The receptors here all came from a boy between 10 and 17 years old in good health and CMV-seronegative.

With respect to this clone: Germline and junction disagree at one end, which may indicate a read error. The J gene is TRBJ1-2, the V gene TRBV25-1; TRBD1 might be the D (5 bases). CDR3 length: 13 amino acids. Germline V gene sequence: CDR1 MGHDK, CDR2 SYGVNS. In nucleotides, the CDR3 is TGCGGGGGTCTCCAGGGTGGGAACTATGGCTACACCTTC. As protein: CGGLQGGNYGYTF.

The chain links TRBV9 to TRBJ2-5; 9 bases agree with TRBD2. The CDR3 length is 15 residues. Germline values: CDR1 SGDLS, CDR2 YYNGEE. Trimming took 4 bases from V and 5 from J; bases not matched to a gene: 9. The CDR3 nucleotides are TGTGCCAGCAGCCCCCGTGGGACTAGCCGGGAGACCCAGTACTTC. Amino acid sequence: CASSPRGTSRETQYF.

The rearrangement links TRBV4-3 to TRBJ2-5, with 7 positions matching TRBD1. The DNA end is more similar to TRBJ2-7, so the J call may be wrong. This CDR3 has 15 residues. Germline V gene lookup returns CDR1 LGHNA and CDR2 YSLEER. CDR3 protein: CASSLRQGSSYEQYF. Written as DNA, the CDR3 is TGCGCCAGCAGCCTGCGACAGGGAAGCTCCTACGAGCAGTACTTC.

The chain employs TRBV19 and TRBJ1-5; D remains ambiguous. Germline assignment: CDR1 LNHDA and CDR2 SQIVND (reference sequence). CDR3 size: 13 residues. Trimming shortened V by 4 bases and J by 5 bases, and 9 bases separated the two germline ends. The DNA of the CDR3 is TGTGCCAGTAGTACGCCCGGGTATCAGCCCCAGCATTTT. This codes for CASSTPGYQPQHF.

This CDR3 reads CASSDFGLVGAGANVLTF. The CDR3 nucleotides read TGTGCCAGCAGTGATTTTGGACTAGTAGGTGCTGGGGCCAACGTCCTGACTTTC. V is TRBV2 and J is TRBJ2-6, with 7 bases fitting TRBD2. J lost 2 bases, V lost 3 bases, and 10 bases had no gene match. The CDR3 has 18 residues. Per the germline V gene, CDR1 is SNHLY and CDR2 is FYNNEI.

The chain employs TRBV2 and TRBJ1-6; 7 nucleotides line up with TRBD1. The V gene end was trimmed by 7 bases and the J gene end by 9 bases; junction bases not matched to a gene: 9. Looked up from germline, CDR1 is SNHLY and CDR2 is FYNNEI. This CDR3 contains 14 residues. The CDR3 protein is CASTPDRALSPLHF. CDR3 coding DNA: TGTGCCAGCACCCCCGACAGGGCCCTTTCACCCCTCCACTTT.

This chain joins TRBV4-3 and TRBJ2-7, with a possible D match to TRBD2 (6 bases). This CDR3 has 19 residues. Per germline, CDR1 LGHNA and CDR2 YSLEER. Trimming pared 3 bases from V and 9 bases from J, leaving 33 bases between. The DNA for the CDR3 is TGCGCCAGCAGCCACCTACTCCCTGGCGGTAGGGGCGACCCCGGGGGGCAGTACTTC. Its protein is CASSHLLPGGRGDPGGQYF.

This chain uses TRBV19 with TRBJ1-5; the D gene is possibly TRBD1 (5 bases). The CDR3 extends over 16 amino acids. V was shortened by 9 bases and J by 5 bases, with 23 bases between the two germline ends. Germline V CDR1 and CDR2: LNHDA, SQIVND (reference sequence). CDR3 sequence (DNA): TGTGCCAGCACGACCCTCGGGGGTGGGGGTTATCAGCCCCAGCATTTT. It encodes CASTTLGGGGYQPQHF.

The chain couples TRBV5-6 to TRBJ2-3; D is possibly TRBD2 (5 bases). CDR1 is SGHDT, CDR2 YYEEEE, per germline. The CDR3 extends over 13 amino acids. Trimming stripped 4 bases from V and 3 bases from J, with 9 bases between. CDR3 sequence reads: CASSTTRTDTQYF. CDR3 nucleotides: TGTGCCAGCAGCACAACTAGGACAGATACGCAGTATTTT. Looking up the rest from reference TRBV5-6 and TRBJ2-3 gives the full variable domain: DAGVTQSPTHLIKTRGQQVTLRCSPKSGHDTVSWYQQALGQGPQFIFQYYEEEERQRGNFPDRFSGHQFPNYSSELNVNALLLGDSALYLCASSTTRTDTQYFGPGTRLTVL.

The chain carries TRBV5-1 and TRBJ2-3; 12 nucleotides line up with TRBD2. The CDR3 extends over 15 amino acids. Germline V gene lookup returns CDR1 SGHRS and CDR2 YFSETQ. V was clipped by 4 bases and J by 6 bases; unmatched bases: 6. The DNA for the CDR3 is TGCGCCAGCAGCCCTAGCGGGGGGGCCAGGGATACGCAGTATTTT. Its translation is CASSPSGGARDTQYF.

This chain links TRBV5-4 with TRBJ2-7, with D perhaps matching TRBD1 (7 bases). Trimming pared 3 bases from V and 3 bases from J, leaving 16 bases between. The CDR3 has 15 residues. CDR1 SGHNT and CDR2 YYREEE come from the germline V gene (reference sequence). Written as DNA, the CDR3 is TGTGCCAGCAGCTCGGAGGGGACAGCGAACTACGAGCAGTACTTC. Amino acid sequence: CASSSEGTANYEQYF. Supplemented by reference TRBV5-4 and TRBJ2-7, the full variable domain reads ETGVTQSPTHLIKTRGQQVTLRCSSQSGHNTVSWYQQALGQGPQFIFQYYREEENGRGNFPPRFSGLQFPNYSSELNVNALELDDSALYLCASSSEGTANYEQYFGPGTRLTVT.

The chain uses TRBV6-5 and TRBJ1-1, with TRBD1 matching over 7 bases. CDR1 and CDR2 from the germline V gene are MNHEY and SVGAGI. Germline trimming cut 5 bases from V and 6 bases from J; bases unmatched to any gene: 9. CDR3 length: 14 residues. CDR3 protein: CASSTTGVYSEAFF. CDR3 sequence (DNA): TGTGCCAGCAGTACAACAGGGGTCTATTCTGAAGCTTTCTTT.

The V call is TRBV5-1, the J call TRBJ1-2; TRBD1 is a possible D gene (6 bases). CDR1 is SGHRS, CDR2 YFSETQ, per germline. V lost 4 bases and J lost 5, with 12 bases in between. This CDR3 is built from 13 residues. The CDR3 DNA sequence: TGCGCCAGCAGCCGCGGACAGCTATATGGCTACACCTTC. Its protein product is CASSRGQLYGYTF. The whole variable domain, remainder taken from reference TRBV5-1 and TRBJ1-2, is KAGVTQTPRYLIKTRGQQVTLSCSPISGHRSVSWYQQTPGQGLQFLFEYFSETQRNKGNFPGRFSGRQFSNSRSEMNVSTLELGDSALYLCASSRGQLYGYTFGSGTRLTVV.

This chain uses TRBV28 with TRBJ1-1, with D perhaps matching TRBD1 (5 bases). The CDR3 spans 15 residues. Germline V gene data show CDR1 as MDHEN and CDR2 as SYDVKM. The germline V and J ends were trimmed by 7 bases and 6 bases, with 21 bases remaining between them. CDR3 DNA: TGTGCCAGCATCCCCGGTGTTAAGGGGCACGCTGAAGCTTTCTTT. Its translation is CASIPGVKGHAEAFF.

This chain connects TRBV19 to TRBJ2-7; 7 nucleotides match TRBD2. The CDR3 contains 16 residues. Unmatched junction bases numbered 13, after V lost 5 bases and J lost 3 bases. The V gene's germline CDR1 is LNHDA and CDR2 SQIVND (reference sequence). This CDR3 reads CASSSIPTGGGYEQYF. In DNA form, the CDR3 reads TGTGCCAGTAGTTCAATTCCCACGGGAGGAGGCTACGAGCAGTACTTC.

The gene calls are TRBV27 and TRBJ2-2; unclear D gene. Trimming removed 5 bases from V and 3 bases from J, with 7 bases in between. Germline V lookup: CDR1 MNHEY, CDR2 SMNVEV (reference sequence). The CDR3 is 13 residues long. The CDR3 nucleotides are TGTGCCAGCAGTGTGCAGTACACCGGGGAGCTGTTTTTT. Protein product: CASSVQYTGELFF.

CDR3 protein: CASSFQVGYEQYF. CDR3 coding DNA: TGTGCCAGCAGTTTCCAGGTAGGATACGAGCAGTACTTC. The chain is built from TRBV27 and TRBJ2-7; D gene unclear. The CDR3 loop spans 13 amino acids. The V end lost 3 bases, the J end lost 4 bases, and 10 bases lay between the germline ends. Germline V CDR1 and CDR2: MNHEY, SMNVEV (reference sequence).

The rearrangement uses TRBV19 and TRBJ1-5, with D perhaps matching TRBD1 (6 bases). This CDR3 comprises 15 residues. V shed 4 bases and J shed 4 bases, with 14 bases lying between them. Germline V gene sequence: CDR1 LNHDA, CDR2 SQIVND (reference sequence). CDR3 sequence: CASSKQGFVNQPQHF. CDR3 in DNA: TGTGCCAGTAGTAAACAGGGATTTGTGAATCAGCCCCAGCATTTT.

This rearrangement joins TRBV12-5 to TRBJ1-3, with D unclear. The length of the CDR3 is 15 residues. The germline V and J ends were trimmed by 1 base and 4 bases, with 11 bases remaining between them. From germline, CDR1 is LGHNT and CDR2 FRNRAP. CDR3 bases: TGTGCTAGTGGTTTGGGCCGGGGAACGGGAAACACCATATATTTT. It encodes CASGLGRGTGNTIYF.

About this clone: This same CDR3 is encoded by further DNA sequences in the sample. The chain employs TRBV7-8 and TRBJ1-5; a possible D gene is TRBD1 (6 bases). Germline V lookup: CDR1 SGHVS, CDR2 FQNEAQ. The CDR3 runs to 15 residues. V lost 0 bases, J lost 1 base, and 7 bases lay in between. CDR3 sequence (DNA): TGTGCCAGCAGCTTAGCCAGGGGAAGCAATCAGCCCCAGCATTTT. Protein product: CASSLARGSNQPQHF.

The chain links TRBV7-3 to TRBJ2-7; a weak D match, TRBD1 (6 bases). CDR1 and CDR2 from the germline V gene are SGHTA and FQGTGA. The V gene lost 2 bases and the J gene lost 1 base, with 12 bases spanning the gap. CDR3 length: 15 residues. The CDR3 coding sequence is TGTGCCAGCAGCTTACCGGTAGGGGGTTCCTACGAGCAGTACTTC. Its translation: CASSLPVGGSYEQYF.

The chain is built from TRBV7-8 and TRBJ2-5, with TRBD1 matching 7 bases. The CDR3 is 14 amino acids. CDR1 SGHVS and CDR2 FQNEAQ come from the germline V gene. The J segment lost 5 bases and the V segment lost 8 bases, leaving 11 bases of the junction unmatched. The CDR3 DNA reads TGTGCCAGCCGGGTTAGGGGGCGATGGGAGACCCAGTACTTC. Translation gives CASRVRGRWETQYF. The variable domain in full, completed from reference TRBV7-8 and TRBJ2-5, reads GAGVSQSPRYKVAKRGQDVALRCDPISGHVSLFWYQQALGQGPEFLTYFQNEAQLDKSGLPSDRFFAERPEGSVSTLKIQRTQQEDSAVYLCASRVRGRWETQYFGPGTRLLVL.

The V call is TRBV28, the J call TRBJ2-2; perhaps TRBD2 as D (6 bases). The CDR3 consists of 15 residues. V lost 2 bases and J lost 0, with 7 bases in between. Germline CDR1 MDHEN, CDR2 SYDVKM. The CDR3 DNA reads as TGTGCCAGCAGTTTAGGCGGGGCGAACACCGGGGAGCTGTTTTTT. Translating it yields CASSLGGANTGELFF. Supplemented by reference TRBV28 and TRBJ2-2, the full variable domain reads DVKVTQSSRYLVKRTGEKVFLECVQDMDHENMFWYRQDPGLGLRLIYFSYDVKMKEKGDIPEGYSVSREKKERFSLILESASTNQTSMYLCASSLGGANTGELFFGEGSRLTVL.

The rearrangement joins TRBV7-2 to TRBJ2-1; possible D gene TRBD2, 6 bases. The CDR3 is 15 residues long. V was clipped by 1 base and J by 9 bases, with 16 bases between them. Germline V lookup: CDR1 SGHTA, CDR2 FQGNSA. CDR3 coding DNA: TGTGCCAGCAGCTTAGTTAGCGGTAAAGGAAGTGAGCAGTTCTTC. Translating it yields CASSLVSGKGSEQFF.

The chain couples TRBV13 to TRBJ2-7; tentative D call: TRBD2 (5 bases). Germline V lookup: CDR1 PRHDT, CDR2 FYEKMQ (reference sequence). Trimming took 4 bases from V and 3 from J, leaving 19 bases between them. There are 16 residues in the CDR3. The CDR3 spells CASSSSIRDPIYEQYF. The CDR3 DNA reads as TGTGCCAGCAGCTCCTCAATCCGGGATCCGATCTACGAGCAGTACTTC.

DNA of the CDR3: TGTGCCAGCTCTCGGACAGGGTCCACTGAAGCTTTCTTT. Translating it yields CASSRTGSTEAFF. The J gene is TRBJ1-1, the V gene TRBV19; 8 bases agree with TRBD1. With 9 bases clipped from V and 4 bases from J, the junction kept 7 bases outside the gene matches. Germline CDR1 is LNHDA and CDR2 is SQIVND (reference sequence). The CDR3 is 13 residues long. Full variable domain (outside the CDR3, taken from reference TRBV19 and TRBJ1-1): DGGITQSPKYLFRKEGQNVTLSCEQNLNHDAMYWYRQDPGQGLRLIYYSQIVNDFQKGDIAEGYSVSREKKESFPLTVTSAQKNPTAFYLCASSRTGSTEAFFGQGTRLTVV.

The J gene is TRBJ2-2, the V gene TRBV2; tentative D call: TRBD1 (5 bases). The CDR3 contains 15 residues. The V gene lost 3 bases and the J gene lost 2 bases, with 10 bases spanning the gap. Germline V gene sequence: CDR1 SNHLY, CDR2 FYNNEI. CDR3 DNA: TGTGCCAGCAGTGATGGCAGGGTAAACACCGGGGAGCTGTTTTTT. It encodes CASSDGRVNTGELFF.

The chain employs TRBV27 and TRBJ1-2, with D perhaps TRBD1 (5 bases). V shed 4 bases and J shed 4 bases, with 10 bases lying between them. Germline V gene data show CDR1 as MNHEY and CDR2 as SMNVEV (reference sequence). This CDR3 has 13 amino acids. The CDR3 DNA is TGTGCCAGCAGTTGGGGGGAGGGCTATGGCTACACCTTC. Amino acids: CASSWGEGYGYTF.